This entry concerns a single T cell receptor (beta chain). As yet, its antigen is unknown. The data are from a study of cytomegalovirus exposure and HLA in healthy donors. Study-wide findings and caveats: For presence/absence analyses, sequencing depth was assumed to be roughly uniform across donors.

Primers included in the PCR were 60 Vbeta and 13 Jbeta primers. Sequenced by immunoSEQ multiplex PCR; TCRdb stores in-frame clones only, minus some. The table has around 94,000 clones, 75% to 85% seen once; the top ten hold 4.5% to 6%. Sequencing was carried out using PBMCs. The sequence came from a woman in her thirties or forties in good health and CMV-seronegative.

CDR3 bases: TGTGCCAGCACCGCCGGACTAGCGACTGATACGCAGTATTTT. Translating it yields CASTAGLATDTQYF. The V and J genes are TRBV28 and TRBJ2-3; 9 bases line up with TRBD2. The CDR3 sequence is 14 residues long. Per germline, CDR1 MDHEN and CDR2 SYDVKM. The trim removed 7 bases at V and 6 bases at J, leaving 8 bases unmatched.